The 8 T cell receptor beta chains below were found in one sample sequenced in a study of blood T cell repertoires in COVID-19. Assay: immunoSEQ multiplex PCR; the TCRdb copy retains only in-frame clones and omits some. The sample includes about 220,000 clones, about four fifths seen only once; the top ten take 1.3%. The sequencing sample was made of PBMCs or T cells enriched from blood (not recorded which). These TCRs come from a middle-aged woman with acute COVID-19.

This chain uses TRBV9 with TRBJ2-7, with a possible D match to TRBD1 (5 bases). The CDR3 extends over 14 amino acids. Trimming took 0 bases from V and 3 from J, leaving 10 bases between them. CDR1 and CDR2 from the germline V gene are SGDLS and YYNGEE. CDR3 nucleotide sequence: TGTGCCAGCAGCGTAGCTGGGCAGGGCTACGAGCAGTACTTC. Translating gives CASSVAGQGYEQYF. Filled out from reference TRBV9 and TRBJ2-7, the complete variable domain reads DSGVTQTPKHLITATGQRVTLRCSPRSGDLSVYWYQQSLDQGLQFLIQYYNGEERAKGNILERFSAQQFPDLHSELNLSSLELGDSALYFCASSVAGQGYEQYFGPGTRLTVT.

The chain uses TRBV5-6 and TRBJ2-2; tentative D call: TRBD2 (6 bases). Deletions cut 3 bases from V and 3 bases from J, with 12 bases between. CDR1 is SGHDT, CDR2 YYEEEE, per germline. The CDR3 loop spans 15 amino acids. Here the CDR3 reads CASSSTSVYTGELFF. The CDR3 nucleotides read TGTGCCAGCAGCTCGACTAGTGTGTACACCGGGGAGCTGTTTTTT.

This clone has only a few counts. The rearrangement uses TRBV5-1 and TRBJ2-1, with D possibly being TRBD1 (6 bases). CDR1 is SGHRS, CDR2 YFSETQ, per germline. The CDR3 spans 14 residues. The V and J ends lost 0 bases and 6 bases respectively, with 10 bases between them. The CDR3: CASSLDRVINEQFF. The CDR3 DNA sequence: TGCGCCAGCAGCTTGGACAGGGTAATCAATGAGCAGTTCTTC.

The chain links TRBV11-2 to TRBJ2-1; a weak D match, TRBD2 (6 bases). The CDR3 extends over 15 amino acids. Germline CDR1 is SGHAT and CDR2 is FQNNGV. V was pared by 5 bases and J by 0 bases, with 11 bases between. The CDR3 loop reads CASSPRAGSYNEQFF. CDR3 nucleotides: TGTGCCAGCAGCCCCCGAGCGGGCTCCTACAATGAGCAGTTCTTC.

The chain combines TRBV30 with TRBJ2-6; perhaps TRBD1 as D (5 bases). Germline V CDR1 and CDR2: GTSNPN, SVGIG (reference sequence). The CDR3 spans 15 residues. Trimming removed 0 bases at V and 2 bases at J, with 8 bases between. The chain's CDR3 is CAWSVTGAGANVLTF. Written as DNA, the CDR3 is TGTGCCTGGAGTGTTACAGGTGCTGGGGCCAACGTCCTGACTTTC. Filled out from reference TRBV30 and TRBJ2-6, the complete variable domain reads SQTIHQWPATLVQPVGSPLSLECTVEGTSNPNLYWYRQAAGRGLQLLFYSVGIGQISSEVPQNLSASRPQDRQFILSSKKLLLSDSGFYLCAWSVTGAGANVLTFGAGSRLTVL.

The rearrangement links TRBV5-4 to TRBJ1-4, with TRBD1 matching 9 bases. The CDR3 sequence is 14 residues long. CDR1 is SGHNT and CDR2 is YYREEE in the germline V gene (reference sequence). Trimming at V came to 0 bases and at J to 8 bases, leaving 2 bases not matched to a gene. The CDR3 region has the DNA TGTGCCAGCAGCTTGGACAGGGGGCAGGAAAAACTGTTTTTT. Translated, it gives CASSLDRGQEKLFF.

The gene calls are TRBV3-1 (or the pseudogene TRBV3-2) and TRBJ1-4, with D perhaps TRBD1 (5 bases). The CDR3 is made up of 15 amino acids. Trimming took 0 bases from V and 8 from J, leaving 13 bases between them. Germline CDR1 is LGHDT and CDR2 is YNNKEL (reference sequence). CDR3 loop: CASSQEGVGLEKLFF. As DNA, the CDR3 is TGTGCCAGCAGCCAAGAAGGGGTGGGACTAGAAAAACTGTTTTTT.

The CDR3 loop reads CASSYLGSPLHF. The CDR3 region has the DNA TGTGCCAGCAGTTACCTCGGGTCACCCCTCCACTTT. The chain joins TRBV28 to TRBJ1-6; D uncertain. V lost 4 bases and J lost 10, with 8 bases in between. CDR1 MDHEN and CDR2 SYDVKM come from the germline V gene. The CDR3 has 12 residues.